These 7 T cell receptor beta chains share one sample of origin, sequenced in a study of naive and memory T cell subsets. An oligonucleotide containing a UMI was ligated to the 3' end of TCR cDNA. Amplification of ligated cDNA took four PCR rounds with SP2 and nested alpha and beta constant primers. TCRdb reprocessed the 5' RACE reads via MiXCR and lists one record per CDR3 protein. Among about 60,000 distinct CDR3 sequences listed, 6.5% to 9% were seen once. The receptors stem from a female donor in good health.

In its sample, this clonotype was seen many times. The chain is built from TRBV5-1 and TRBJ1-1; D not certain. The CDR3 loop spans 13 amino acids. Germline-derived CDR1 and CDR2 are SGHRS and YFSETQ. V was cut by 4 bases and J by 1 base, with 8 bases left in between. The CDR3 here is CASSEAENTEAFF. The CDR3 DNA reads TGCGCCAGCAGCGAAGCAGAGAACACTGAAGCTTTCTTT.

CDR3 DNA sequence: TGTGCCAGCAGCTTAGTTGTAGTCCGGGGAACTGGGGCCAACGTCCTGACTTTC. This sequence encodes CASSLVVVRGTGANVLTF. This chain joins TRBV13 and TRBJ2-6; D perhaps matches TRBD2 (5 bases). With 1 base removed from V and 2 bases from J, the gap between germline ends came to 15 bases. The CDR3 sequence is 18 residues long. Looked up from germline, CDR1 is PRHDT and CDR2 is FYEKMQ (reference sequence).

This clonotype was seen ten or more times. The V call is TRBV6-6, the J call TRBJ1-2; D not certain. Trimming removed 4 bases at V and 3 bases at J, with 9 bases between. The CDR3 runs to 13 residues. The germline gives CDR1 MNHNY, CDR2 SVGAGI (reference sequence). CDR3 region: CASSSHQDYGYTF. Here the CDR3 DNA reads TGTGCCAGCAGTTCTCACCAGGACTATGGCTACACCTTC.

The table lists this clonotype with many counts. The chain uses TRBV12-3 or TRBV12-4 and TRBJ1-2; 8 positions match TRBD1. CDR3 size: 14 residues. The V gene end was trimmed by 2 bases and the J gene end by 6 bases; junction bases not matched to a gene: 5. The CDR3 protein is CASSLRRGQDGYTF. CDR3 sequence (DNA): TGTGCCAGCAGTTTACGCAGGGGGCAAGATGGCTACACCTTC.

This clonotype was seen only a few times. This chain connects TRBV27 to TRBJ2-3; tentatively, D is TRBD2 (5 bases). The CDR3 covers 15 residues. V lost 2 bases to trimming and J lost 0 bases, with 9 bases between them. Germline V gene data show CDR1 as MNHEY and CDR2 as SMNVEV (reference sequence). The CDR3 loop is CASSLLGKSTDTQYF. DNA of the CDR3: TGTGCCAGCAGTTTACTCGGGAAAAGCACAGATACGCAGTATTTT.

The chain employs TRBV19 and TRBJ2-1; 12 bases are a match to TRBD2. V was clipped by 4 bases and J by 8 bases; unmatched bases: 9. CDR3 size: 16 residues. CDR1 is LNHDA and CDR2 is SQIVND in the germline V gene (reference sequence). CDR3 coding DNA: TGTGCCAGTAGTACTAGCGGGGGGGCCTTTATGGATGAGCAGTTCTTC. Its protein is CASSTSGGAFMDEQFF. The whole variable domain, filled in from reference TRBV19 and TRBJ2-1, reads DGGITQSPKYLFRKEGQNVTLSCEQNLNHDAMYWYRQDPGQGLRLIYYSQIVNDFQKGDIAEGYSVSREKKESFPLTVTSAQKNPTAFYLCASSTSGGAFMDEQFFGPGTRLTVL.

This clonotype was seen ten or more times. V gene TRBV14 combines with J gene TRBJ1-2; unclear D gene. The CDR3 consists of 14 residues. CDR1 and CDR2 (germline): SGHDN, FVKESK. V was trimmed by 3 bases and J by 6 bases, leaving 14 bases between them. The CDR3 is CASSHVIGADGYTF. In DNA, the CDR3 is TGTGCCAGCAGCCATGTTATCGGTGCCGATGGCTACACCTTC.